This TCR beta chain was sequenced for a study of siplizumab effects on memory and regulatory T cells. Overall study results and limits: Roughly 75-96% of proliferating clones (CD4+ or CD8+) could not be assigned a naive or memory phenotype. It seemed that naive T cells were more diverse than memory cells and were major contributors to the alloresponse. For mappable alloreactive CD4+ clones, the mean Treg-derived fraction was around 64% with siplizumab and approximately 27% in controls.

A word on this clone: Its specificity is unknown.

TCRdb's copy holds only in-frame clones and misses some; the assay was immunoSEQ multiplex PCR. In the table there are under 140,000 clones, roughly 92% of which are singletons. After removal of 5 bases from V and 3 bases from J, the junction contained 3 bases not matched to a gene. The CDR3 extends over 13 amino acids. Germline V lookup: CDR1 WNHNN, CDR2 SYGVQD (reference sequence). Sequencing was performed on CD4+ T cells sorted from blood. V usage is TRBV10-1 and J usage is TRBJ2-7; 8 positions match TRBD2. The sequence was collected from a human donor in good health. Here the CDR3 reads CASSRSGSYEQYF. In DNA form, the CDR3 reads TGCGCCAGCAGTCGAAGCGGGAGCTACGAGCAGTACTTC.